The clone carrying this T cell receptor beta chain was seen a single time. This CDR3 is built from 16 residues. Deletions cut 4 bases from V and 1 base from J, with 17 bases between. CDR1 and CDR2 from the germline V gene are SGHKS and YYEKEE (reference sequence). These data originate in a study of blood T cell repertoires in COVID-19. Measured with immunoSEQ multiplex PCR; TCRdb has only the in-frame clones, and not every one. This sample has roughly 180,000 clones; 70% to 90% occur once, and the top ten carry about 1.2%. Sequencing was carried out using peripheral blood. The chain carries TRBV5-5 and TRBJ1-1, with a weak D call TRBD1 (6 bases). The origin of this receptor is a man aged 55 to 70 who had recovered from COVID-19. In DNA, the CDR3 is TGTGCCAGCAGCCCCGCCTCCCAGGGGTCGAACACTGAAGCTTTCTTT. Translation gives CASSPASQGSNTEAFF.